This TCR beta chain was documented in a study of blood T cells in healthy people across ages (dated by TCRdb to 2015 to 2017). In terms of the full investigation: In model experiments, template switching captured about one uniquely barcoded TCR beta cDNA molecule for every two T cells. For two donors (one aged 18 to 30 and one aged 80 or older), the study analyzed two additional independent replicas of 1 million unique cDNA reads from the same blood draw. Donors were grouped into four age groups: young (average approximately 16 years), middle-aged (39), aged (about 59) and long-lived (82). To avoid experimental bias, donors of different ages were spread randomly across the sequencing lanes. To track age-related changes in TCR beta repertoire diversity, the study relied on deep sequencing normalized with unique cDNA molecular identifiers.

What the research found in general, with its limitations: Bulk unsorted PBMC profiling prevented conclusive comparison of naive and antigen-experienced compartments. The long-lived group showed more naive CD4+ T cells, fewer expanded clones and increased TCR diversity than the aged group, suggesting age selection. Total diversity estimates from one million sequenced T cells were considered lower bounds and underestimates. The CMV infection status of donors was not known, potentially confounding age-related changes in expanded clonotypes. The percentage of naive T cells measured by flow cytometry correlated strongly with observed TCR beta diversity. Observed TCR beta diversity per million T cells fell roughly linearly with age, and a significant reduction was already apparent by age around 44.

The library was prepared using 5' RACE. Sequencing used an Illumina HiSeq 2500. A second PCR of 7 to 11 cycles was performed with a sample-barcoded 5' primer and a J-beta primer mix. A unique molecular identifier was introduced onto each TCR beta cDNA molecule by a template-switch 5' adaptor carrying 12 random nucleotides. Each sample yielded at least 2.5 million CDR3-containing paired-end reads. First-strand cDNA synthesis was performed from all RNA using the Mint cDNA synthesis kit, with priming by a TRBC-specific oligonucleotide. Following uracil-DNA glycosylase treatment, all cDNA underwent a first 18-cycle PCR with the universal primers M1SS and BC2_uni_R. From the authors' description of their analysis: Normalization of each sample was performed by random selection of 1 million high-quality reads, each carrying a distinct molecular identifier. Instead of being binned into consensus sequences, reads with shared molecular identifiers were discarded. CDR3 identification, clonotype clustering and error correction used MiTCR with a Q25 quality threshold and the strictest error-elimination algorithm. A nonparametric unseen species model using Euler transformation provided a lower-bound estimate of total TCR beta diversity. TCRdb reprocessed the public reads (quality trimming at Q25 with fastp, clone calling with MiXCR) and kept in-frame beta chains. Identical CDR3 proteins give one entry, which carries the most common genes and DNA. TCRdb, not the original authors, processed these V and J calls. Here the sample has about 1 million distinct CDR3 sequences; 35% to 50% occur a single time. The ten largest clones capture over 15% of the sample.

Measured from the cysteine to the phenylalanine, the CDR3 is 13 residues long. Only CDR3 DNA is held: 39 bases, read in frame from base 1. Cut back by 0 bases and 3 bases, the V and J ends lie 7 bases apart. The germline V gene provides CDR1 SGHRS and CDR2 YFSETQ. The donors were roughly 39 Caucasian individuals from Russia, aged about 6 to 95 years, who were systemically healthy. Each donor gave roughly 11 milliliters of peripheral blood, drawn into EDTA-treated Vacutainer tubes. PBMCs were isolated by Ficoll-Paque density-gradient centrifugation, with at least 6 million obtained per sample. Trizol reagent was used to extract total RNA from PBMCs, with at least 5 micrograms per sample. Naive CD45RAhigh/CD27high T cell percentages were measured by flow cytometry on a PBMC aliquot from every donor. In this sample, this clonotype turned up many times. Its specific antigen is unknown. No much larger clone exists at a distance of one base, and base qualities are not known.

The sequencing input was blood. The rearrangement joined TRBV5-1 to TRBJ2-7; perhaps TRBD2 is the D gene, with 5 bases matching. The receptor's source is a woman aged 60-75 years in good health. The DNA is TGCGCCAGCAGCTTGGGGGCGGGCTACGAGCAGTACTTC. Translated, this gives CASSLGAGYEQYF.